This passage covers 22 T cell receptor beta chains from one sample sequenced in a study of shared clonotypes between healthy human individuals. Assay used: immunoSEQ multiplex PCR; TCRdb lists only in-frame clones, some missing. The table lists roughly 2.5 million clones, approximately 92% of them singletons. Sequencing input: naive CD4+ T cells sorted from blood. The subset: CD45RA+ positively selected. Receptors originate from a man between 18 and 35 years old in good health.

This clone was seen more than once but under ten times. The J gene is TRBJ1-3, the V gene TRBV19; no clear D gene. V shed 6 bases and J shed 2 bases, with 11 bases lying between them. This CDR3 is 14 amino acids long. Germline CDR1 reads LNHDA; CDR2 reads SQIVND (reference sequence). Here the CDR3 reads CASSLSVPGNTIYF. In DNA form, the CDR3 reads TGTGCCAGTAGCCTCAGCGTGCCTGGAAACACCATATATTTT. The whole variable domain, remainder taken from reference TRBV19 and TRBJ1-3, is DGGITQSPKYLFRKEGQNVTLSCEQNLNHDAMYWYRQDPGQGLRLIYYSQIVNDFQKGDIAEGYSVSREKKESFPLTVTSAQKNPTAFYLCASSLSVPGNTIYFGEGSWLTVV.

The chain recombines TRBV19 with TRBJ2-7, with 8 bases lining up with TRBD2. Trimming cost V 4 bases and J 3 bases; bases outside gene matches: 5. This CDR3 is built from 14 residues. Germline lookup yields CDR1 LNHDA and CDR2 SQIVND (reference sequence). The DNA of the CDR3 is TGTGCCAGTAGTACCGGGACTAGTGTCTACGAGCAGTACTTC. The encoded protein is CASSTGTSVYEQYF.

The chain is built from TRBV6-6 and TRBJ2-5; weak D call: TRBD1 (6 bases). In germline, CDR1 is MNHNY, CDR2 SVGAGI (reference sequence). The V and J ends lost 11 bases and 4 bases respectively, with 11 bases between them. The CDR3 is 11 amino acids. The CDR3 region is CAARRGETQYF. CDR3 coding DNA: TGTGCCGCCCGCAGGGGAGAGACCCAGTACTTC.

The chain has TRBV28 and TRBJ2-7; D is unclear. The CDR3 is 13 residues long. V was trimmed by 4 bases and J by 3 bases, leaving 10 bases between them. The germline V gene encodes CDR1 MDHEN and CDR2 SYDVKM. Here the CDR3 DNA reads TGTGCCAGCAGTTCATCCGGGTTCTACGAGCAGTACTTC. Residues: CASSSSGFYEQYF.

The rearrangement joins TRBV6-1 to TRBJ1-1; no clear D. V was cut by 7 bases and J by 7 bases, with 16 bases left in between. This CDR3 spans 13 amino acids. Germline CDR1 is MNHNS and CDR2 is SASEGT. The CDR3 is CASNQGKMFEAFF. Written as DNA, the CDR3 is TGTGCCAGCAATCAAGGGAAGATGTTTGAAGCTTTCTTT.

V is TRBV7-8 and J is TRBJ2-3, with 8 nucleotides matching TRBD1. V lost 5 bases to trimming and J lost 3 bases; unmatched junction nucleotides: 7. The CDR3 is made up of 15 amino acids. Germline V gene lookup returns CDR1 SGHVS and CDR2 FQNEAQ. The CDR3 bases are TGTGCCAGCAGCCGGACAGGGATCCCAACAGATACGCAGTATTTT. Translating it yields CASSRTGIPTDTQYF.

The genes are TRBV19 and TRBJ2-7; D remains unclear. CDR1 is LNHDA, CDR2 SQIVND, per germline (reference sequence). CDR3 length equals 14 residues. The germline V and J ends were trimmed by 5 bases and 0 bases, with 11 bases remaining between them. The CDR3 bases are TGTGCCAGTAGTCTCAGCAAACCCTCCTACGAGCAGTACTTC. Translated, it gives CASSLSKPSYEQYF. The whole variable domain, remainder taken from reference TRBV19 and TRBJ2-7, is DGGITQSPKYLFRKEGQNVTLSCEQNLNHDAMYWYRQDPGQGLRLIYYSQIVNDFQKGDIAEGYSVSREKKESFPLTVTSAQKNPTAFYLCASSLSKPSYEQYFGPGTRLTVT.

The chain joins TRBV5-4 to TRBJ2-1; 14 bases are shared with TRBD2. J lost 3 bases, V lost 0 bases, and 2 bases had no gene match. Germline CDR1 reads SGHNT; CDR2 reads YYREEE (reference sequence). This CDR3 region has 17 residues. The CDR3 nucleotides read TGTGCCAGCAGCTTGGATGGACTAGCGGGGGGCTACAATGAGCAGTTCTTC. Translating it yields CASSLDGLAGGYNEQFF.

Worth noting for this clone: The sample has other DNA sequences that encode this CDR3 too. V is TRBV30 and J is TRBJ2-5; possible D gene TRBD1, 6 bases. Germline loops: CDR1 GTSNPN, CDR2 SVGIG (reference sequence). CDR3 size: 13 residues. Trimming shortened V by 2 bases and J by 1 base, and 8 bases separated the two germline ends. The CDR3 DNA reads TGTGCCTGGAGTCGACAGGCCCAAGAGACCCAGTACTTC. This codes for CAWSRQAQETQYF.

V and J are TRBV6-5 and TRBJ2-2, with D perhaps matching TRBD1 or TRBD2 (6 bases each). The CDR3 contains 13 residues. Trimming took off 5 bases at V and 5 bases at J, with 9 bases between the two ends. CDR1 MNHEY and CDR2 SVGAGI come from the germline V gene. The CDR3 nucleotides are TGTGCCAGCAGTCTAGGGGGGACCGGGGAGCTGTTTTTT. Translation: CASSLGGTGELFF.

This chain joins TRBV5-4 and TRBJ2-7; 9 nucleotides align to TRBD1. The CDR3 sequence is 15 residues long. CDR1 is SGHNT and CDR2 is YYREEE in the germline V gene (reference sequence). The J segment lost 1 base and the V segment lost 3 bases, leaving 5 bases of the junction unmatched. The CDR3 spells CASSSRDRESYEQYF. For the CDR3, the DNA is TGTGCCAGCAGCTCCAGGGACAGGGAGTCCTACGAGCAGTACTTC.

J is TRBJ2-2 and V is TRBV10-3; 7 bases are a match to TRBD1. After removal of 5 bases from V and 6 bases from J, the junction contained 12 bases not matched to a gene. Germline CDR1 reads ENHRY; CDR2 reads SYGVKD. The CDR3 loop spans 16 amino acids. The CDR3 DNA follows: TGTGCCATCAGTCTCACCGGGACAGCAAATTCCGGGGAGCTGTTTTTT. As protein: CAISLTGTANSGELFF.

The rearrangement uses TRBV19 and TRBJ2-7; D is ambiguous. V was cut by 3 bases and J by 2 bases, with 14 bases left in between. Germline V gives CDR1 LNHDA, CDR2 SQIVND (reference sequence). This CDR3 is built from 15 residues. The CDR3 DNA follows: TGTGCCAGTAGTATGGAGAACTCCTCACCCTACGAGCAGTACTTC. Translated, it gives CASSMENSSPYEQYF.

V and J are TRBV6-5 and TRBJ1-2; 11 positions agree with TRBD1. The CDR3 spans 16 residues. Germline lookup yields CDR1 MNHEY and CDR2 SVGAGI. Losses at the gene ends were 4 bases for V and 3 bases for J; bases not matched to a gene: 7. The CDR3 bases are TGTGCCAGCAGTTTAAGGACAGGGGGCTTTTACTATGGCTACACCTTC. Its translation: CASSLRTGGFYYGYTF.

Concerning this clone itself: Sequence at one end of the junction differs from germline and may be a read error. The rearrangement uses TRBV19 and TRBJ1-6, with D perhaps TRBD1 (5 bases). Germline loops: CDR1 LNHDA, CDR2 SQIVND (reference sequence). The CDR3 extends over 14 amino acids. The CDR3 reads CASSLDRAGPPLHF. CDR3 bases: TGTGCCAGTAGTCTAGACAGAGCAGGACCCCCCCTCCACTTT.

This rearrangement joins TRBV4-3 to TRBJ1-1; 7 bases agree with TRBD1. Germline values: CDR1 LGHNA, CDR2 YSLEER. Trimming took 4 bases from V and 0 from J; bases not matched to a gene: 5. This CDR3 has 15 residues. The CDR3 protein is CASSLSGGLNTEAFF. The CDR3 DNA is TGCGCCAGCAGCCTATCAGGGGGACTGAACACTGAAGCTTTCTTT.

The chain employs TRBV18 and TRBJ2-2, with a possible D match to TRBD1 (5 bases). This CDR3 contains 15 residues. Germline loops: CDR1 KGHSH, CDR2 LQKENI. Trimming cost V 3 bases and J 3 bases, with 11 bases left between them. CDR3 sequence: CASSPTASYTGELFF. DNA of the CDR3: TGTGCCAGCTCACCGACAGCGAGCTACACCGGGGAGCTGTTTTTT. The full variable domain, completed using reference TRBV18 and TRBJ2-2, is NAGVMQNPRHLVRRRGQEARLRCSPMKGHSHVYWYRQLPEEGLKFMVYLQKENIIDESGMPKERFSAEFPKEGPSILRIQQVVRGDSAAYFCASSPTASYTGELFFGEGSRLTVL.

Only one count was recorded for this clone. J is TRBJ2-1 and V is TRBV6-6, with 9 bases fitting TRBD1. This CDR3 contains 15 residues. Germline V CDR1 and CDR2: MNHNY, SVGAGI (reference sequence). Unmatched junction bases numbered 11, after V lost 6 bases and J lost 8 bases. This CDR3 reads CASRPPGQGIDEQFF. The CDR3 DNA follows: TGTGCCAGCAGGCCTCCGGGACAGGGTATCGATGAGCAGTTCTTC.

The chain couples TRBV5-4 to TRBJ2-1, with 11 bases lining up with TRBD2. The CDR3 contains 15 residues. Unmatched junction bases numbered 5, after V lost 4 bases and J lost 5 bases. Germline lookup yields CDR1 SGHNT and CDR2 YYREEE (reference sequence). CDR3 sequence: CASSGGTSGNNEQFF. In nucleotides, the CDR3 is TGTGCCAGCAGCGGGGGGACTAGCGGCAACAATGAGCAGTTCTTC.

The chain employs TRBV5-6 and TRBJ2-2; D is uncertain. The CDR3 extends over 14 amino acids. CDR1 is SGHDT, CDR2 YYEEEE, per germline. Trimming stripped 4 bases from V and 1 base from J, with 8 bases between. CDR3 protein: CASSMLGNTGELFF. The CDR3, as DNA: TGTGCCAGCAGCATGTTAGGGAACACCGGGGAGCTGTTTTTT.

The chain joins TRBV7-2 to TRBJ2-2, with TRBD2 matching over 7 bases. V lost 1 base and J lost 5; bases outside the gene matches: 10. Germline CDR1 SGHTA, CDR2 FQGNSA. The CDR3 contains 17 residues. The CDR3 protein is CASSLVGARGGTGELFF. In DNA form, the CDR3 reads TGTGCCAGCAGCTTAGTCGGAGCTAGGGGAGGGACCGGGGAGCTGTTTTTT.

Points on this clone: Other DNA sequences in the same sample also yield this CDR3. The chain uses TRBV7-2 and TRBJ2-7, with D unresolved. The germline CDR1 and CDR2 sequences are SGHTA and FQGNSA. The CDR3 runs 14 residues. Between the trimmed V and J ends, which lost 4 bases and 0 bases, there was a span of 10 bases. The CDR3 spells CASSSLSSSYEQYF. The CDR3 DNA is TGTGCCAGCAGCTCCCTAAGCAGCTCCTACGAGCAGTACTTC. Looking up the rest from reference TRBV7-2 and TRBJ2-7 gives the full variable domain: GAGVSQSPSNKVTEKGKDVELRCDPISGHTALYWYRQSLGQGLEFLIYFQGNSAPDKSGLPSDRFSAERTGGSVSTLTIQRTQQEDSAVYLCASSSLSSSYEQYFGPGTRLTVT.